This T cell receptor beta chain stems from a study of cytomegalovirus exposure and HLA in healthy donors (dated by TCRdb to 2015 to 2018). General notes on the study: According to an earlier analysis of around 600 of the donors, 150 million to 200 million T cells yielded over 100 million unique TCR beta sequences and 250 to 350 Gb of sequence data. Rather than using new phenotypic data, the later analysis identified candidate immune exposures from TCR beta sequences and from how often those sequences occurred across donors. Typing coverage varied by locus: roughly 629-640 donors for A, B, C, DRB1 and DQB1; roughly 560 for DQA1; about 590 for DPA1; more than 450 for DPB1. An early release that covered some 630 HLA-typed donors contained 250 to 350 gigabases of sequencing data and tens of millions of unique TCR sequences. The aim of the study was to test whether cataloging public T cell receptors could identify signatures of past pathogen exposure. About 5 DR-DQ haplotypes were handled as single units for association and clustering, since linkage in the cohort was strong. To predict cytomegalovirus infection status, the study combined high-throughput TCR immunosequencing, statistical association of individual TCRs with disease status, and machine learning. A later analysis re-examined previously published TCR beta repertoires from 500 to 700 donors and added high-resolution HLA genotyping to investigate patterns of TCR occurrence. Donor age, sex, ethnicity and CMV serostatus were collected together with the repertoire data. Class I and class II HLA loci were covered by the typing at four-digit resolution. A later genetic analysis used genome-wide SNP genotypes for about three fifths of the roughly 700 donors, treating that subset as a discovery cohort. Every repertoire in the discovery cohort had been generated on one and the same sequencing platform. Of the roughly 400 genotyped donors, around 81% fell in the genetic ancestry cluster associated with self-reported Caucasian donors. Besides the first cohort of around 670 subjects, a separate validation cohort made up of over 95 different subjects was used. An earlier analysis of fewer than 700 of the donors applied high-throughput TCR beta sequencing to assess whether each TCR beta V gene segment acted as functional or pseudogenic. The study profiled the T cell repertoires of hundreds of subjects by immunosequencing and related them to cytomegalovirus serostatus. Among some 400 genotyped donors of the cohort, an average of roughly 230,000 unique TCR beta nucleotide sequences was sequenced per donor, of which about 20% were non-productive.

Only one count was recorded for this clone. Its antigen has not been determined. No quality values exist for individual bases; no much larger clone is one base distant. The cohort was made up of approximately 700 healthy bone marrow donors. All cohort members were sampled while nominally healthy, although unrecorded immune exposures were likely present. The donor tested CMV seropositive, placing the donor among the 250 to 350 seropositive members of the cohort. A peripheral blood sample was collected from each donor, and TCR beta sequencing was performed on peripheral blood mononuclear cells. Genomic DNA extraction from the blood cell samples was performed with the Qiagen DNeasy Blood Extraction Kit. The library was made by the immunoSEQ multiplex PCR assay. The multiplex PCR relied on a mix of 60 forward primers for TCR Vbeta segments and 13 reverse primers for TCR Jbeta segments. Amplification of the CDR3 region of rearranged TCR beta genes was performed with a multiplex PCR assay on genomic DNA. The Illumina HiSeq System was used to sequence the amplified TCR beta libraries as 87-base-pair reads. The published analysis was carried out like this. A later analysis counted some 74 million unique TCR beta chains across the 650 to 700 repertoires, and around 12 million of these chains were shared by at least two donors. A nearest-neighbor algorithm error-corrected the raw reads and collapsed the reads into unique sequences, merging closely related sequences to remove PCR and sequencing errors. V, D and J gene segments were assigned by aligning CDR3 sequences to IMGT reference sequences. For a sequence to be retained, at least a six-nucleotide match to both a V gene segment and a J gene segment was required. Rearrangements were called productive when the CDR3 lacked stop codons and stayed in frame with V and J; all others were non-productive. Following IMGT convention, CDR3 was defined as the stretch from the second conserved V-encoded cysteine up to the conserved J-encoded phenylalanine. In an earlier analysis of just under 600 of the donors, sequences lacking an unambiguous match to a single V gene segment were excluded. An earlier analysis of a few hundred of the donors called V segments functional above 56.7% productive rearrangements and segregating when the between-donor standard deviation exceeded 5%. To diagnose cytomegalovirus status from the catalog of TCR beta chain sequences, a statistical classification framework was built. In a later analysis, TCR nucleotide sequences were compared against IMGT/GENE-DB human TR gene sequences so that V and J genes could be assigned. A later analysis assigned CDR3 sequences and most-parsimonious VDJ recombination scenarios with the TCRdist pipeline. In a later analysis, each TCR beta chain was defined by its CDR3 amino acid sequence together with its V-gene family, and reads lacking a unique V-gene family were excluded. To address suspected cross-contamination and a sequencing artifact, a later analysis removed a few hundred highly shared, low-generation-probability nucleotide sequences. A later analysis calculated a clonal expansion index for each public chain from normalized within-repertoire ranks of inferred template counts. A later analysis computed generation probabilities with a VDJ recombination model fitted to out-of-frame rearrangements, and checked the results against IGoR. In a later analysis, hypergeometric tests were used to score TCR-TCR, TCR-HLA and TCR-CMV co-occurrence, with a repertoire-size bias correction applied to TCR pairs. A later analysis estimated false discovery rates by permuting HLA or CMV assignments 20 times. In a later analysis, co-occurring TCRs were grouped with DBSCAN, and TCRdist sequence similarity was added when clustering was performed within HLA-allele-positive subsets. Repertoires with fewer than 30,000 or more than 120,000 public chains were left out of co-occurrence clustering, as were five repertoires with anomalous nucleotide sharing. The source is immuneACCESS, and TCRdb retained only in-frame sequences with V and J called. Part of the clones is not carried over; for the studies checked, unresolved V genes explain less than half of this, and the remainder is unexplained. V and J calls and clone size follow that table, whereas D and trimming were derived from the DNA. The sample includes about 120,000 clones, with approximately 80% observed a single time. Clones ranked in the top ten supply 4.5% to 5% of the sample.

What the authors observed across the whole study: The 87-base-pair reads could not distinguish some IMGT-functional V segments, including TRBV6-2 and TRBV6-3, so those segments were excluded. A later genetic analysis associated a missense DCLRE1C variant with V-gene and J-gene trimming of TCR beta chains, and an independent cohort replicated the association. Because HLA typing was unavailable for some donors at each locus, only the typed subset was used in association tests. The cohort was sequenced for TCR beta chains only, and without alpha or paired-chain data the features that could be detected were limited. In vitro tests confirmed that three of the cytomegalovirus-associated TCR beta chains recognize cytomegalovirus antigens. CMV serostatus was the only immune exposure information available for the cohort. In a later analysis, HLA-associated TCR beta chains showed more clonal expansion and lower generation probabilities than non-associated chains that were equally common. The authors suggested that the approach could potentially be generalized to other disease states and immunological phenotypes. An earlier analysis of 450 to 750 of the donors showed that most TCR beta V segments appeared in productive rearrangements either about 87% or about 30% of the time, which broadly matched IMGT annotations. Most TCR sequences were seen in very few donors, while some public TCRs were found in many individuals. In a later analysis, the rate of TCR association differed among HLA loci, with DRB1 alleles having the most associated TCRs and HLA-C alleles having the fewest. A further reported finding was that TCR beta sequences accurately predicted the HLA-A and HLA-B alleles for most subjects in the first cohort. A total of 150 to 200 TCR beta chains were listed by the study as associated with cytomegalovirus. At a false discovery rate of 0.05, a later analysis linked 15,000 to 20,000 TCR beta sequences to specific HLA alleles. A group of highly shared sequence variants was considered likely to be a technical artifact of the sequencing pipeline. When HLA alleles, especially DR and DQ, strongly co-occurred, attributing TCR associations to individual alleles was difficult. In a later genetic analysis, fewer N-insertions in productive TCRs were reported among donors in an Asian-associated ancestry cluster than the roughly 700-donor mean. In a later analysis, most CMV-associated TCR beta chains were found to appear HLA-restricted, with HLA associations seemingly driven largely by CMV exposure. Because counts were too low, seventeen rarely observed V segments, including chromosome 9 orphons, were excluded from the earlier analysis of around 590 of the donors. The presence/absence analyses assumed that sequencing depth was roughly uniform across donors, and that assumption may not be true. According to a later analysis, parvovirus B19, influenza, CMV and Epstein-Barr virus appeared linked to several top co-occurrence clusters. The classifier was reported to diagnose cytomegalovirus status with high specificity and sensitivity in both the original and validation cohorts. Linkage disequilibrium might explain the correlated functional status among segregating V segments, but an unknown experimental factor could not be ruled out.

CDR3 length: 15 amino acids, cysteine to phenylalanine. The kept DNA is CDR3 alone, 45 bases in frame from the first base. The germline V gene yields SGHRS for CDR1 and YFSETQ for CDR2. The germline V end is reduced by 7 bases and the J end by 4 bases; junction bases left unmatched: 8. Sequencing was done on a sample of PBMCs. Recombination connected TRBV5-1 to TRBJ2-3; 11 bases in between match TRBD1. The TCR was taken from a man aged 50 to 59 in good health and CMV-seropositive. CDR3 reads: CASFEGGQGADTQYF. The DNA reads TGCGCCAGCTTCGAGGGGGGACAGGGGGCAGATACGCAGTATTTT. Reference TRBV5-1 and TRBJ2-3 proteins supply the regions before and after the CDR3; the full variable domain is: KAGVTQTPRYLIKTRGQQVTLSCSPISGHRSVSWYQQTPGQGLQFLFEYFSETQRNKGNFPGRFSGRQFSNSRSEMNVSTLELGDSALYLCASFEGGQGADTQYFGPGTRLTVL.